This T cell receptor (beta chain) comes out of a study of T cell responses to AZD1222 COVID-19 vaccine. Study findings and constraints: At baseline, just 6 or 7 AZD1222 recipients tested seropositive.

Sequenced by immunoSEQ multiplex PCR; TCRdb stores in-frame clones only, minus some. The sample has about 140,000 clones; over 85% are singletons. CDR1 is MDHEN, CDR2 SYDVKM, per germline. Germline trimming cut 6 bases from V and 2 bases from J; bases unmatched to any gene: 7. The CDR3 extends over 15 amino acids. In the case of this clone: Its antigen remains unknown.

The V and J genes are TRBV28 and TRBJ1-2; 9 bases map to TRBD1. The receptor was isolated from an adult in good health. Specimen: peripheral blood, collected on day 0 of AZD1222 vaccination. CDR3 bases: TGTGCCAGCAGGACGCCGGGACAGGGCAACTATGGCTACACCTTC. It codes for CASRTPGQGNYGYTF.